The source of this TCR beta chain is a study of blood T cell repertoires in COVID-19. Across the whole study: Collection of acute and convalescent COVID-19 samples took place in the United States, Italy and Spain. In each case, the material was cDNA or gDNA derived from T cells, B-cell-depleted T cells, or PBMCs.

CDR1 SGHAT and CDR2 FQNNGV come from the germline V gene. CDR3 length: 15 residues. Unmatched junction bases numbered 11, after V lost 7 bases and J lost 7 bases. Original processing methods: Counts of nucleated cells, estimated from reference gene primer amplification, were obtained. Sequencing used immunoSEQ multiplex PCR; TCRdb keeps in-frame clones, though not all of them. The D gene and trimming were derived from the DNA, and the V and J assignments and clone size from that table. This repertoire shows approximately 230,000 clones, roughly 83% found once; its top ten account for roughly 10%. Sequencing input: peripheral blood. This TCR derives from an older man with acute or convalescent COVID-19. This rearrangement joins TRBV11-2 to TRBJ1-5; 9 bases align to TRBD1. DNA of the CDR3: TGTGCCAGCACCTTGGGACAGGGCGTGGGACAGCCCCAGCATTTT. Its translation is CASTLGQGVGQPQHF.